A selection of T cell receptor beta chains follows, all from one sample in a study of monozygotic twins with inflammatory bowel disease. TCRdb derives one entry per CDR3 protein from the 5' RACE reads, leaving out DNA. The sample totals about 300,000 distinct CDR3 sequences; its top ten clones hold roughly 5.3%. Sequenced material: blood. Receptors originate from a human donor with ulcerative colitis or Crohn's disease, or a healthy co-twin of an affected twin (not recorded which). The CDR3 runs from the conserved cysteine through the conserved F or W. Each record gives: J gene, V gene, CDR3 protein.

>TRBJ2-7|TRBV3-1
CASSQGDYRRDEQYF
>TRBJ1-1|TRBV3-1
CASSQGVYEVEAAFF
>TRBJ1-4|TRBV12-3/TRBV12-4
CASSFGLATNEKLFF
>TRBJ2-1|TRBV11-2
CASSLVFREGPRSYNEQFF
>TRBJ2-1|TRBV24-1
CATRQEGYNEQFF
>TRBJ2-4|TRBV12-3/TRBV12-4
CASSHQGAGENIQYF
>TRBJ1-1|TRBV5-5
CASSWDRGNTEAFF
>TRBJ1-5|TRBV29-1
CSVTLDGGPQQPQHF
>TRBJ1-2|TRBV28
CASGGTHPGGYTF
>TRBJ1-1|TRBV5-1
CASSWAKMNTEAFF
>TRBJ2-7|TRBV12-3/TRBV12-4
CASTLAGGRDEQYF
>TRBJ2-7|TRBV6-5
CASSYSGLAGGQSYEQYF
>TRBJ1-2|TRBV6-2/TRBV6-3
CASSYSQLPTYGYTF
>TRBJ2-2|TRBV14
CASRATLTGELFF
>TRBJ1-4|TRBV12-3/TRBV12-4
CASRDMGQVGEKLFF
>TRBJ2-1|TRBV6-2/TRBV6-3
CASSYSSLSTSGYNEQFF